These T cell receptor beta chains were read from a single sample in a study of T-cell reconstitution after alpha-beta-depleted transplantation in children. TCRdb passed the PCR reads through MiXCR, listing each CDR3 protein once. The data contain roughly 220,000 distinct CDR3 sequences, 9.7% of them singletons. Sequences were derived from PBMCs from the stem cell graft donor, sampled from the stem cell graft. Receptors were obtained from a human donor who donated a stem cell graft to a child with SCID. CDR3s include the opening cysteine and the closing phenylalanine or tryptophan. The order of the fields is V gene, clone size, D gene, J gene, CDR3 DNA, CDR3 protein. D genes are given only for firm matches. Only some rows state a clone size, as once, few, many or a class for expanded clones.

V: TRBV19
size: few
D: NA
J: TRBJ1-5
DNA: TGTGCCAGTAGCCGCACGGATGATAGCAATCAGCCCCAGCATTTT
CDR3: CASSRTDDSNQPQHF

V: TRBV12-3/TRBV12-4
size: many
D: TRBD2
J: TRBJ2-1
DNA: TGTGCCAGCATCCCTCGGGGGGGAGACTACAATGAGCAGTTCTTC
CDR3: CASIPRGGDYNEQFF

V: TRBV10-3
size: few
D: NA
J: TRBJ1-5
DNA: TGTGCCATCAGTGAGGGCCAGGGTGAACAGCCCCAGCATTTT
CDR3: CAISEGQGEQPQHF

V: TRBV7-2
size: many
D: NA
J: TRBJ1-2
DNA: TGTGCCAGCAGCCCCAGGGTGCCGACGAATGGCTACACCTTC
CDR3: CASSPRVPTNGYTF

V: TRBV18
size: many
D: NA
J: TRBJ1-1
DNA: TGTGCCAGCTCTCCCGCCGGGCCTCGGGTGGCTTTCTTT
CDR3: CASSPAGPRVAFF

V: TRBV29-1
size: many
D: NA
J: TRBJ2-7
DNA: TGCAGCGCCGGGGAAGGTGCCTACGAGCAGTACTTC
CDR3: CSAGEGAYEQYF

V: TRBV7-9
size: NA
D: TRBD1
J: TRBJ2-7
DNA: TGTGCCAGCAGCTTAGTACAGGGGGCGAGGGACGAGCAGTACTTC
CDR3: CASSLVQGARDEQYF

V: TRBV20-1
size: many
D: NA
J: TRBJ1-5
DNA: TGCAGTGCTAGAGTCCGGAGCAATCAGCCCCAGCATTTT
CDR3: CSARVRSNQPQHF

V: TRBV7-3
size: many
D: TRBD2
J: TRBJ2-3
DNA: TGTGCCAGCAGCTTATCCTCTAGCGGGCTGGGGGATACGCAGTATTTT
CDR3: CASSLSSSGLGDTQYF

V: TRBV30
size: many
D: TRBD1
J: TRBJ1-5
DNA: TGTGCCTGGAGCAAGGGACAGTTAAATCAGCCCCAGCATTTT
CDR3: CAWSKGQLNQPQHF

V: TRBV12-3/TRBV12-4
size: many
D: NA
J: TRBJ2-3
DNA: TGTGCCAGCAGTTCACGCGGGGATACGCAGTATTTT
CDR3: CASSSRGDTQYF

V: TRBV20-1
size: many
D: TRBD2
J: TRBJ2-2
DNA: TGCAGTGCTAAGAGCGGGGGTAACACCGGGGAGCTGTTTTTT
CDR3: CSAKSGGNTGELFF

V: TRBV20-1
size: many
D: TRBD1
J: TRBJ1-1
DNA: TGCAGTGCTCGAATCTTTGGAACAGGGGGGAACACTGAAGCTTTCTTT
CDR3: CSARIFGTGGNTEAFF

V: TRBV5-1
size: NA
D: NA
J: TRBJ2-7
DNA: TGCGCCAGCAGCTTGGCCCGGACAGCATACGAGCAGTACTTC
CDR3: CASSLARTAYEQYF

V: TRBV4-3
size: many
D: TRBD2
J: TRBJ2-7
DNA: TGCGCCAGCAGCCAGGCTAGCGGGGCCTACTACGAGCAGTACTTC
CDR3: CASSQASGAYYEQYF

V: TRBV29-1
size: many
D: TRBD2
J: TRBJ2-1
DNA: TGCAGCCATCGGGGGGACTCCTACAATGAGCAGTTCTTC
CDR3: CSHRGDSYNEQFF

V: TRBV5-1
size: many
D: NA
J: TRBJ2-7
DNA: TGCGCCAGCAGCTTGGACCCCCCCTACGAGCAGTACTTC
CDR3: CASSLDPPYEQYF

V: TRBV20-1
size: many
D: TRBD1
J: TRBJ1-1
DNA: TGCAGTGCTAGAGGGAACCTTGCAGACAGGGAGGACACTGAAGCTTTCTTT
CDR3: CSARGNLADREDTEAFF

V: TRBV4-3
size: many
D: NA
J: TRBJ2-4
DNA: TGCGCCAGCAGCCAAGGGGTAGGCTGGAACATTCAGTACTTC
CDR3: CASSQGVGWNIQYF

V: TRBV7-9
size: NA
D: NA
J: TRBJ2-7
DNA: TGTGCCAGCAGCTTAGACGGGGACTCCTACGAGCAGTACTTC
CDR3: CASSLDGDSYEQYF

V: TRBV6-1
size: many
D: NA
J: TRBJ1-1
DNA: TGTGCCAGCAGTGCCGGGCTAGCCCCGTATGAAGCTTTCTTT
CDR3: CASSAGLAPYEAFF

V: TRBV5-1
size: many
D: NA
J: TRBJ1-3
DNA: TGCGCCAGCAGCCAGAGGGTCGGGGACGGAAACACCATATATTTT
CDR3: CASSQRVGDGNTIYF

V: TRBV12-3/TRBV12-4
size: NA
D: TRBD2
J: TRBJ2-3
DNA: TGTGCCAGCACCACGAGAGCGGGAAGCACAGATACGCAGTATTTT
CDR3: CASTTRAGSTDTQYF

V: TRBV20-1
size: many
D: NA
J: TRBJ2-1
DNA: TGCAGTGCTAGGTCGATGAGACGGGGAGGTGAGCAGTTCTTC
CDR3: CSARSMRRGGEQFF

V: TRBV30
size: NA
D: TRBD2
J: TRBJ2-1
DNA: TGTGCCTGGAGTGGACTAGCGGGGTACAATGAGCAGTTCTTC
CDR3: CAWSGLAGYNEQFF

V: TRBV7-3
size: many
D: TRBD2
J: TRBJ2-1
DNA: TGTGCCAGCACCCCACTAGCGGCCCCTCGTAATGAGCAGTTCTTC
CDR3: CASTPLAAPRNEQFF

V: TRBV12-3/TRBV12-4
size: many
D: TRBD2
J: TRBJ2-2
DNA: TGTGCCAGCAGTCTAGCGGTACTCACCGGGGAGCTGTTTTTT
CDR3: CASSLAVLTGELFF

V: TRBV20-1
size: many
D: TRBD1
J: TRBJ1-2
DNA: TGCAGTGCTATGGTGGTGAGAGGGGGCGCCGGCTACACCTTC
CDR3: CSAMVVRGGAGYTF

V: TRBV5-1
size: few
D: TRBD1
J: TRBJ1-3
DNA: TGCGCCAGCAGCTTAACAGGGGAACCTGGAAACACCATATATTTT
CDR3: CASSLTGEPGNTIYF